The T cell receptor (beta chain) described here comes from a study of T cell responses to AZD1222 COVID-19 vaccine. Study findings and constraints: Mostly white British, mostly female donors; authors suggested clonal diversity may be underestimated. With dominance at 160-218 and 743-854, vaccine-associated CD4 TCRs spanned spike.

Germline V CDR1 and CDR2: MNHEY, SVGAGI. The CDR3 is 15 amino acids. Deletions cut 6 bases from V and 1 base from J, with 15 bases between. Libraries were prepared by immunoSEQ multiplex PCR; TCRdb keeps only in-frame clonotypes and omits some of them. The sample yields 90,000 to 120,000 clones, about 90% seen once. In the case of this clone: As yet, its antigen is unknown.

The TCR sequence derives from an adult in good health. The sequencing used peripheral blood, collected on day 0 of AZD1222 vaccination. The rearrangement uses TRBV6-5 and TRBJ1-2; D gene uncertain. DNA of the CDR3: TGTGCCAGCAGACTCTCCGCGGGGATTAACTATGGCTACACCTTC. Amino acid sequence: CASRLSAGINYGYTF.